The 30 T cell receptor beta chains below all came from one sample that was sequenced in a study of blood T cell repertoires in COVID-19. This table comes from immunoSEQ multiplex PCR, and its TCRdb copy is limited to in-frame clones, with some not included. The sample includes more than 300,000 clones, 85% to 95% of them seen just once. The sequenced sample consisted of PBMCs or T cells enriched from blood (not recorded which). These receptors were collected from a woman aged 25 to 39 who had been exposed to COVID-19.

The chain recombines TRBV28 with TRBJ2-7; maybe TRBD1 (6 bases). This CDR3 region has 15 residues. V was shortened by 1 base and J by 0 bases, with 10 bases between the two germline ends. Per germline, CDR1 MDHEN and CDR2 SYDVKM. CDR3 bases: TGTGCCAGCAGTTTATCAGGGGCCTCCTCCTACGAGCAGTACTTC. It codes for CASSLSGASSYEQYF. Based on the CDR3 plus reference TRBV28 and TRBJ2-7, the full variable domain is DVKVTQSSRYLVKRTGEKVFLECVQDMDHENMFWYRQDPGLGLRLIYFSYDVKMKEKGDIPEGYSVSREKKERFSLILESASTNQTSMYLCASSLSGASSYEQYFGPGTRLTVT.

This chain links TRBV5-4 with TRBJ2-2, with 9 positions matching TRBD2. J gave up 0 bases and V 2 bases, and 5 bases lay outside the gene matches. CDR1 is SGHNT and CDR2 is YYREEE in the germline V gene (reference sequence). This CDR3 comprises 17 residues. The CDR3 DNA reads TGTGCCAGCAGCTTACGGCGGGGGGGTTCGAACACCGGGGAGCTGTTTTTT. It encodes CASSLRRGGSNTGELFF.

The chain is built from TRBV25-1 and TRBJ1-2; D might be TRBD1 (5 bases). This CDR3 has 13 amino acids. Trimming cost V 5 bases and J 8 bases, with 15 bases left between them. Germline CDR1 is MGHDK and CDR2 is SYGVNS. The CDR3 DNA reads TGTGCCAGCAGTTGGGGCGGATCGGGCGGCTACACCTTC. Its protein is CASSWGGSGGYTF.

CDR3 sequence: CASSLRDRGLPLHF. Here the CDR3 DNA reads TGTGCCAGCAGCTTAAGGGACAGGGGGCTACCCCTCCACTTT. The chain joins TRBV7-9 to TRBJ1-6; 12 bases match TRBD1. Germline trimming cut 2 bases from V and 12 bases from J; bases unmatched to any gene: 2. This CDR3 spans 14 amino acids. Germline lookup yields CDR1 SEHNR and CDR2 FQNEAQ (reference sequence).

V and J are TRBV7-6 and TRBJ2-7; D gene ambiguous. The CDR3 is 15 residues long. From germline, CDR1 is SGHVS and CDR2 FNYEAQ. Trimming took off 1 base at V and 0 bases at J, with 10 bases between the two ends. The CDR3 region has the DNA TGTGCCAGCAGCTTAGACAGTTTGAGCTCCTACGAGCAGTACTTC. This codes for CASSLDSLSSYEQYF.

The chain carries TRBV7-2 and TRBJ1-2; D is perhaps TRBD1 (5 bases). This CDR3 region has 16 residues. Germline CDR1 and CDR2: SGHTA and FQGNSA. The ends were cut back, 1 base at V and 3 bases at J, with 15 bases in the middle. CDR3 nucleotides: TGTGCCAGCAGCTTAGGGGGGGTAGGACAAGACTATGGCTACACCTTC. As protein: CASSLGGVGQDYGYTF. The full variable domain, its missing parts supplied by reference TRBV7-2 and TRBJ1-2, is GAGVSQSPSNKVTEKGKDVELRCDPISGHTALYWYRQSLGQGLEFLIYFQGNSAPDKSGLPSDRFSAERTGGSVSTLTIQRTQQEDSAVYLCASSLGGVGQDYGYTFGSGTRLTVV.

The rearrangement uses TRBV11-2 and TRBJ1-1, with D perhaps matching TRBD1 (5 bases). The CDR3 runs 15 residues. CDR1 is SGHAT, CDR2 FQNNGV, per germline. Between the trimmed V and J ends, which lost 7 bases and 3 bases, there was a span of 18 bases. DNA for the CDR3: TGTGCCAGCATCCCCCCCGGGACTTTCTACACTGAAGCTTTCTTT. Translation gives CASIPPGTFYTEAFF.

The V gene is TRBV9, the J gene TRBJ2-2, with D perhaps matching TRBD1 (7 bases). V was pared by 4 bases and J by 3 bases, with 22 bases between. This CDR3 has 18 amino acids. The V gene's germline CDR1 is SGDLS and CDR2 YYNGEE. CDR3 loop: CASSPVRGTAYYTGELFF. The CDR3 DNA follows: TGTGCCAGCAGCCCCGTCCGGGGGACAGCCTACTACACCGGGGAGCTGTTTTTT.

This clone was seen only a few times. The gene calls are TRBV19 and TRBJ2-2; TRBD2 matches at 7 bases. CDR1 and CDR2 from the germline V gene are LNHDA and SQIVND (reference sequence). The V and J ends lost 2 bases and 4 bases, in that order; junction bases with no gene match: 7. The CDR3 length is 16 residues. The CDR3 DNA sequence: TGTGCCAGTAGTATACTTTCGGGGGGTCTCACCGGGGAGCTGTTTTTT. Translation: CASSILSGGLTGELFF. Looking up the rest from reference TRBV19 and TRBJ2-2 gives the full variable domain: DGGITQSPKYLFRKEGQNVTLSCEQNLNHDAMYWYRQDPGQGLRLIYYSQIVNDFQKGDIAEGYSVSREKKESFPLTVTSAQKNPTAFYLCASSILSGGLTGELFFGEGSRLTVL.

The chain employs TRBV2 and TRBJ1-6; 7 bases map to TRBD1. Germline CDR1 reads SNHLY; CDR2 reads FYNNEI. The CDR3 has 13 amino acids. The V and J ends lost 6 bases and 10 bases, in that order; junction bases with no gene match: 6. The CDR3 DNA is TGTGCCAGCAGCCGAGGGACAGCCTCACCCCTCCACTTT. Translation gives CASSRGTASPLHF.

This chain joins TRBV19 and TRBJ2-3; 9 positions agree with TRBD2. Germline CDR1 and CDR2: LNHDA and SQIVND (reference sequence). With 3 bases clipped from V and 2 bases from J, the junction kept 12 bases outside the gene matches. The CDR3 is 18 amino acids. CDR3 DNA: TGTGCCAGTAGTATCGGTCCGACTAGCGGATCTATCACAGATACGCAGTATTTT. It translates to CASSIGPTSGSITDTQYF.

The rearrangement links TRBV25-1 to TRBJ1-2; no reliable D call. The CDR3 has 12 amino acids. V lost 4 bases and J lost 6, with 9 bases in between. The V gene's germline CDR1 is MGHDK and CDR2 SYGVNS. CDR3 bases: TGTGCCAGCAGTGTGGGCTACGATGGCTACACCTTC. Its translation is CASSVGYDGYTF.

The J gene is TRBJ1-1, the V gene TRBV10-3, with 8 bases identical to TRBD1. The CDR3 spans 15 residues. Germline CDR1 is ENHRY and CDR2 is SYGVKD. The trim removed 0 bases at V and 4 bases at J, leaving 4 bases unmatched. CDR3 loop: CAISESRQGITEAFF. CDR3 sequence (DNA): TGTGCCATCAGTGAGTCCCGACAGGGGATCACTGAAGCTTTCTTT.

J is TRBJ2-1 and V is TRBV10-3; 7 bases align to TRBD2. This CDR3 spans 13 amino acids. CDR1 is ENHRY, CDR2 SYGVKD, per germline. V was clipped by 7 bases and J by 5 bases; unmatched bases: 5. The chain's CDR3 is CAITSGGDNEQFF. Here the CDR3 DNA reads TGTGCCATCACTAGCGGAGGAGACAATGAGCAGTTCTTC.

The gene calls are TRBV4-1 and TRBJ2-3; 7 bases match TRBD1. Germline assignment: CDR1 MGHRA and CDR2 YSYEKL. The length of the CDR3 is 11 residues. V trimming: 4 bases; J trimming: 11 bases; junction bases outside the gene matches: 3. The CDR3 sequence is CASSRDSRQYF. CDR3 DNA sequence: TGCGCCAGCAGCCGGGACAGTAGGCAGTATTTT.

The chain carries TRBV13 and TRBJ2-7; TRBD1 agrees at 8 bases. The junction had 8 bases not matched to a gene; V was cut back by 5 bases and J by 5 bases. CDR1 is PRHDT, CDR2 FYEKMQ, per germline (reference sequence). There are 14 residues in the CDR3. The CDR3 sequence: CASSTRTGSNEQYF. The DNA of the CDR3 is TGTGCCAGCAGCACTCGGACAGGGTCCAACGAGCAGTACTTC.

This chain uses TRBV4-1 with TRBJ1-6; possibly TRBD1 for D (5 bases). Germline CDR1 and CDR2: MGHRA and YSYEKL. The CDR3 consists of 14 residues. V gave up 3 bases and J gave up 9 bases, with 12 bases separating them. The DNA of the CDR3 is TGCGCCAGCAGCCAGGCAGGGTTCTTTTCACCCCTCCACTTT. It encodes CASSQAGFFSPLHF.

The chain is built from TRBV3-1 (or the pseudogene TRBV3-2) and TRBJ1-6; 7 nucleotides align to TRBD1. This CDR3 has 15 amino acids. V lost 2 bases to trimming and J lost 5 bases; unmatched junction nucleotides: 3. Germline V gene data show CDR1 as LGHDT and CDR2 as YNNKEL (reference sequence). This CDR3 reads CASSQRDRDNSPLHF. The CDR3 coding sequence is TGTGCCAGCAGCCAAAGGGACAGAGATAATTCACCCCTCCACTTT.

This chain links TRBV5-1 with TRBJ1-1; the D gene is possibly TRBD1 (6 bases). This CDR3 is 14 amino acids long. The germline gives CDR1 SGHRS, CDR2 YFSETQ. V gave up 0 bases and J gave up 4 bases, with 10 bases separating them. The CDR3 is CASSLDRVGTEAFF. DNA for the CDR3: TGCGCCAGCAGCTTGGACAGGGTGGGCACTGAAGCTTTCTTT. Full variable domain (remainder filled in from reference TRBV5-1 and TRBJ1-1): KAGVTQTPRYLIKTRGQQVTLSCSPISGHRSVSWYQQTPGQGLQFLFEYFSETQRNKGNFPGRFSGRQFSNSRSEMNVSTLELGDSALYLCASSLDRVGTEAFFGQGTRLTVV.

The gene calls are TRBV6-2 or TRBV6-3 and TRBJ2-7; TRBD2 aligns across 9 bases. Germline V gene sequence: CDR1 MNHEY, CDR2 SVGEGT. Trimming cost V 4 bases and J 9 bases; bases outside gene matches: 10. The CDR3 length is 14 residues. CDR3 in amino acids: CASSWGLAYELQYF. CDR3 coding DNA: TGTGCCAGCAGTTGGGGACTAGCCTACGAGTTGCAGTACTTC.

This clone was recorded once. The chain uses TRBV11-2 and TRBJ1-1; maybe TRBD1 (5 bases). The CDR3 spans 17 residues. Trimming took off 2 bases at V and 3 bases at J, with 19 bases between the two ends. Germline V lookup: CDR1 SGHAT, CDR2 FQNNGV. The CDR3 sequence is CASSLLGVRVVDTEAFF. CDR3 sequence (DNA): TGTGCCAGCAGCTTACTAGGGGTACGGGTGGTTGACACTGAAGCTTTCTTT.

The rearrangement uses TRBV6-1 and TRBJ1-1; weak D call: TRBD1 (5 bases). Germline CDR1 MNHNS, CDR2 SASEGT. The CDR3 length is 14 residues. V was cut by 0 bases and J by 6 bases, with 11 bases left in between. The CDR3 DNA reads as TGTGCCAGCAGTGAAGCTGGGGCCCGGGCTGAAGCTTTCTTT. This sequence encodes CASSEAGARAEAFF.

The chain couples TRBV19 to TRBJ1-4, with TRBD1 matching over 7 bases. V gave up 3 bases and J gave up 7 bases; unmatched junction bases: 11. Germline CDR1 reads LNHDA; CDR2 reads SQIVND (reference sequence). The CDR3 extends over 16 amino acids. The CDR3 region has the DNA TGTGCCAGTAGTATTGGACAGGCCCTATTCGGTGAAAAACTGTTTTTT. Residues: CASSIGQALFGEKLFF.

The chain has TRBV19 and TRBJ2-7; 12 nucleotides match TRBD1. The CDR3 spans 15 residues. Germline V gene lookup returns CDR1 LNHDA and CDR2 SQIVND (reference sequence). V was pared by 3 bases and J by 6 bases, with 6 bases of the junction left unmatched. CDR3 sequence (DNA): TGTGCCAGTAGTATGTTGGGACAGGGGGCCGCCGAGCAGTACTTC. Protein: CASSMLGQGAAEQYF.

In its sample, this clone was seen a few times. The V call is TRBV6-5, the J call TRBJ1-2, with D possibly TRBD1 on 6 matching bases. Trimming pared 6 bases from V and 2 bases from J, leaving 13 bases between. Per germline, CDR1 MNHEY and CDR2 SVGAGI. This CDR3 comprises 14 residues. CDR3 in DNA: TGTGCCAGCAGGAGGGACACACGCAACTATGGCTACACCTTC. Translation gives CASRRDTRNYGYTF.

The J gene is TRBJ2-1, the V gene TRBV10-3; TRBD1 might be the D (6 bases). V was trimmed by 4 bases and J by 6 bases, leaving 13 bases between them. The CDR3 has 14 residues. Germline CDR1 reads ENHRY; CDR2 reads SYGVKD. Here the CDR3 DNA reads TGTGCCATCAGTGCGACCGGGACAACCAATGAGCAGTTCTTC. This codes for CAISATGTTNEQFF.

Details on this clone: The sample holds other DNA sequences that translate to the same CDR3. The rearrangement links TRBV5-1 to TRBJ2-5, with 7 bases lining up with TRBD2. This CDR3 comprises 13 residues. The trim removed 2 bases at V and 5 bases at J, leaving 3 bases unmatched. Per the germline V gene, CDR1 is SGHRS and CDR2 is YFSETQ. This CDR3 is CASSFGSGETQYF. The CDR3 coding sequence is TGCGCCAGCAGCTTCGGTAGCGGGGAGACCCAGTACTTC.

J is TRBJ1-5 and V is TRBV6-1; 7 bases are a match to TRBD1. Per germline, CDR1 MNHNS and CDR2 SASEGT. The CDR3 has 13 residues. The V segment lost 2 bases and the J segment 5 bases; nucleotides outside the gene matches: 0. As DNA, the CDR3 is TGTGCCAGCAGTGAAAGGGGGCATCAGCCCCAGCATTTT. It yields the protein CASSERGHQPQHF.

The chain is built from TRBV6-2 or TRBV6-3 and TRBJ2-3; 8 positions match TRBD1. This CDR3 has 16 residues. J lost 3 bases, V lost 6 bases, and 11 bases had no gene match. The germline V gene has CDR1 MNHEY and CDR2 SVGEGT. The CDR3 DNA sequence: TGTGCCAGCAGCCTGGCCAGGGGGCTTTTGACAGATACGCAGTATTTT. Its protein product is CASSLARGLLTDTQYF.

This chain uses TRBV12-5 with TRBJ2-2, with D possibly being TRBD2 (5 bases). Per germline, CDR1 LGHNT and CDR2 FRNRAP. V lost 3 bases and J lost 4, with 9 bases in between. CDR3 length: 14 residues. In DNA form, the CDR3 reads TGTGCTAGTGGTTTACCCCGGGGCACCGGGGAGCTGTTTTTT. Amino acids: CASGLPRGTGELFF.